The T cell receptor (beta chain) under discussion was sequenced for a study of radiation and T cells in renal cell carcinoma. Germline assignment: CDR1 SGHVS and CDR2 FQNEAQ. This CDR3 spans 13 amino acids. V lost 5 bases and J lost 4, with 12 bases in between. Study-wide results and caveats: Top tumor clonotypes rose in blood 2 weeks post-radiation, then contracted.

About this clone itself: Antigen unknown.

Assay used: immunoSEQ multiplex PCR; TCRdb lists only in-frame clones, some missing. The sample holds fewer than 200,000 clones, 88% seen once. Time point denoted: blood 4 weeks post-SBRT, at nephrectomy. Treatment in this sample: 15 Gy SBRT to primary tumor, nephrectomy 4 weeks later. Nephrectomy followed 15 Gy stereotactic body radiation by 4 weeks. Blood was sampled at baseline, 2 weeks and 4 weeks after SBRT. The tumor was a clear cell renal cell carcinoma. The origin of this receptor is a woman aged 45-59 years with renal cell carcinoma. This specimen consisted of blood, obtained from a patient whose treatment included radiotherapy and nephrectomy. The rearrangement links TRBV7-8 to TRBJ2-7; D not resolved. The CDR3 region has the DNA TGTGCCAGCAGCCGGCGGTCTGGGTACGAGCAGTACTTC. The encoded protein is CASSRRSGYEQYF.